The present entry profiles one T cell receptor (beta chain) with its context. Each donor had 7.5 to 10 milliliters of peripheral blood drawn. Isolated per sample were at least 7 million PBMCs. The sample originates from a study of blood T cells in healthy people across ages. Primers used in a second PCR of roughly 7 to 12 cycles were a sample-barcoded 5' primer and a J-beta primer mix. Individual samples furnished no less than 3 million CDR3-containing paired-end reads apiece. Each CDR3 protein is one row after TCRdb ran MiXCR on the 5' RACE reads. The profile covers about 670,000 distinct CDR3 sequences, with roughly 43% appearing a single time and approximately 29% taken by the ten largest. Germline lookup yields CDR1 MNHEY and CDR2 SVGAGI. The CDR3 runs 13 residues.

The clonotype originates from a man older than 75 in good health. The sample taken for sequencing was blood. V usage is TRBV6-5 and J usage is TRBJ2-5; D perhaps matches TRBD2 (6 bases). The J call could be wrong; TRBJ2-7 is a better fit for the DNA end. The CDR3 DNA is TGTGCCAGCAGTTACGATGCGGGGTACGAGCAGTACTTC. Translation gives CASSYDAGYEQYF.